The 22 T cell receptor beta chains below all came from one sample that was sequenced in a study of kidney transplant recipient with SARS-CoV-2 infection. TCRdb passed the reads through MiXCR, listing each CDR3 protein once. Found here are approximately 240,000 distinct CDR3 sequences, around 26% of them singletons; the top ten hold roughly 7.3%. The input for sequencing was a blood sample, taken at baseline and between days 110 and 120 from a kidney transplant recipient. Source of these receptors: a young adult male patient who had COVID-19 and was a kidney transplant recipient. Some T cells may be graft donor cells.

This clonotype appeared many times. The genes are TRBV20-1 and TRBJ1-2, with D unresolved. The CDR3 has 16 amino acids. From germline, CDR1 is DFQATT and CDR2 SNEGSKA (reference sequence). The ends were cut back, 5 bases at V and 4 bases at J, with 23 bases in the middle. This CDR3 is CSAQDRLFRKTYGYTF. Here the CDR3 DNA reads TGCAGTGCTCAAGACCGGCTGTTTCGAAAGACCTATGGCTACACCTTC.

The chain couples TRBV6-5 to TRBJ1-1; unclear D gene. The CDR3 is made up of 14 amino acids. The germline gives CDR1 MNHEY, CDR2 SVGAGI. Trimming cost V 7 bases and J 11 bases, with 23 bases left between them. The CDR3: CASNFILDPNGAFF. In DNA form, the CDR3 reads TGTGCCAGCAACTTCATACTGGACCCGAACGGTGCTTTCTTT.

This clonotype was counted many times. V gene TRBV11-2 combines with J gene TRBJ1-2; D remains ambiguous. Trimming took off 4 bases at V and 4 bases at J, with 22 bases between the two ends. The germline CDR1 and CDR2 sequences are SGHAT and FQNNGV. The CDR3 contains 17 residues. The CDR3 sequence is CASSYFTTSRKTYGYTF. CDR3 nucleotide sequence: TGTGCCAGCAGCTATTTCACAACAAGCAGAAAGACCTATGGCTACACCTTC.

The CDR3 loop is CASSPRGGLGANVLTF. CDR3 coding DNA: TGCGCCAGCAGCCCCAGAGGCGGACTCGGGGCCAACGTCCTGACTTTC. The V call is TRBV4-1, the J call TRBJ2-6, with D possibly being TRBD2 (5 bases). The V gene lost 4 bases and the J gene lost 4 bases, with 14 bases spanning the gap. Germline assignment: CDR1 MGHRA and CDR2 YSYEKL. The CDR3 has 16 amino acids.

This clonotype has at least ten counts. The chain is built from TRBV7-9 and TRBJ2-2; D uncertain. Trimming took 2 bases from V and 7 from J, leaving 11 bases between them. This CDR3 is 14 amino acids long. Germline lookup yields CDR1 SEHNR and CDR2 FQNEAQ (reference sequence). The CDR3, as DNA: TGTGCCAGCAGCTTATCTCCCTTGGGCGGGGAGCTGTTTTTT. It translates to CASSLSPLGGELFF.

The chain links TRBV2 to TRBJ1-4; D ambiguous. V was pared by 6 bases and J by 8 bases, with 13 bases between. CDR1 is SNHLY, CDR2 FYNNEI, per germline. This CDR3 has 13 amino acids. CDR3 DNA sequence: TGTGCCAGCAGCCCCATTCTTGCGGAAAAACTGTTTTTT. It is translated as CASSPILAEKLFF.

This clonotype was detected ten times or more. For the CDR3, the DNA is TGTGCCAGTAGTGCTCGATGGACAAATCGAAAGACCTATGGCTACACCTTC. This translates into CASSARWTNRKTYGYTF. The rearrangement joins TRBV19 to TRBJ1-2, with TRBD1 as a possible D gene (5 bases). The CDR3 has 17 residues. With 5 bases removed from V and 4 bases from J, the gap between germline ends came to 23 bases. In germline, CDR1 is LNHDA, CDR2 SQIVND (reference sequence).

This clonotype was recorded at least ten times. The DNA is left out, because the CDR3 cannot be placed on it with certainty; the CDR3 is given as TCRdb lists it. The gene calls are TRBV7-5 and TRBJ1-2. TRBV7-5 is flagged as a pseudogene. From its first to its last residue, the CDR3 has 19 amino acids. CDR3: CISVPEEIHEVGKTYGYTF.

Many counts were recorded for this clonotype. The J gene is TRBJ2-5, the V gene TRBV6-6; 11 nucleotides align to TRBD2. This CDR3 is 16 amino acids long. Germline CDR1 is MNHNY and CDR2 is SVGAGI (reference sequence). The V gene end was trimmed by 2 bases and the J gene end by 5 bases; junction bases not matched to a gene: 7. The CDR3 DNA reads TGTGCCAGCAGTTACCTACTAGCGGGAGTGGGGGAGACCCAGTACTTC. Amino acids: CASSYLLAGVGETQYF.

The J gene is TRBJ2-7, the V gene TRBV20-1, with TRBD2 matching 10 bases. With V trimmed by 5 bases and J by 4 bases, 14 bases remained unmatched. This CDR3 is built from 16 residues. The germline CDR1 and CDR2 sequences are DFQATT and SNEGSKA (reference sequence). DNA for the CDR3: TGCAGTGCTGGGTGTATCGGGACTAGCGCTACGTACGAGCAGTACTTC. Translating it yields CSAGCIGTSATYEQYF.

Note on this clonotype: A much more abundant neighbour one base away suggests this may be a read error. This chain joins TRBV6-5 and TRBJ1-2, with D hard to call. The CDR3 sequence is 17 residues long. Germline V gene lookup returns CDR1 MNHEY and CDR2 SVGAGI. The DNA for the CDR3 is TGTGCCAACAGTGTCAATCCCTCTATGCGAAAGACCTATGGCTACACCTTC. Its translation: CANSVNPSMRKTYGYTF.

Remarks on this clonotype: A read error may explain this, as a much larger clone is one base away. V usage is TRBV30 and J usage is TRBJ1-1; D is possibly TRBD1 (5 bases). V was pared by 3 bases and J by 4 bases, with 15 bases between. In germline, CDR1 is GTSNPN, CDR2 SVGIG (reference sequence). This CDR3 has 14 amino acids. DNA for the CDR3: TGTGCCTGGAGACGGAAGGACATTCGCACTGAAGCTTTCTTT. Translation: CAWRRKDIRTEAFF.

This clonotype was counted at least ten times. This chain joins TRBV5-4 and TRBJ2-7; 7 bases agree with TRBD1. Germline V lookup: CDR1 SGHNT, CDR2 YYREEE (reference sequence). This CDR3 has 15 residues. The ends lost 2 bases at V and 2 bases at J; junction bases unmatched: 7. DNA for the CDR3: TGTGCCAGCAGCTTAGGTTCTCAGGGGGCCTACGAGCAGTACTTC. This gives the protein CASSLGSQGAYEQYF.

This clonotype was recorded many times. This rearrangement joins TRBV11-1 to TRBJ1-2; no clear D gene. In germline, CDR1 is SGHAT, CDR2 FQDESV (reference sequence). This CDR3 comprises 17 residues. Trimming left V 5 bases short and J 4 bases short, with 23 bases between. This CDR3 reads CASSQMIKAGKTYGYTF. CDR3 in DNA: TGTGCCAGCAGCCAAATGATTAAGGCTGGAAAGACCTATGGCTACACCTTC.

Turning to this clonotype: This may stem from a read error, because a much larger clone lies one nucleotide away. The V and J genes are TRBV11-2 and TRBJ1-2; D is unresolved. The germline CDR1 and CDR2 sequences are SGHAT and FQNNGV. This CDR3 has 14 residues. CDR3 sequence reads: CASGLERVGYGYTF. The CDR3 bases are TGTGCCAGCGGCTTAGAAAGGGTTGGCTATGGCTACACCTTC.

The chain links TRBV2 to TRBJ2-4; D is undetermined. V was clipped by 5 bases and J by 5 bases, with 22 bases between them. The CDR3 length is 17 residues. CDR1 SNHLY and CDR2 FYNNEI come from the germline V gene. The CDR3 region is CASSRTNFGSAENIQYF. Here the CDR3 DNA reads TGTGCCAGCAGTCGCACAAATTTTGGATCCGCCGAAAACATTCAGTACTTC.

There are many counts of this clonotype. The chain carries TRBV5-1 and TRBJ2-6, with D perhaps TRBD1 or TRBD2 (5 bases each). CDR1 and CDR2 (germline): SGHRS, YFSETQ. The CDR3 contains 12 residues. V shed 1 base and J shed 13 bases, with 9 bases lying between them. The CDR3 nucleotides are TGCGCCAGCAGCTTGTCCGGGACGGTCCTGACTTTC. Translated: CASSLSGTVLTF. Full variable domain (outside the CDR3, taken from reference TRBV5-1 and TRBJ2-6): KAGVTQTPRYLIKTRGQQVTLSCSPISGHRSVSWYQQTPGQGLQFLFEYFSETQRNKGNFPGRFSGRQFSNSRSEMNVSTLELGDSALYLCASSLSGTVLTFGAGSRLTVL.

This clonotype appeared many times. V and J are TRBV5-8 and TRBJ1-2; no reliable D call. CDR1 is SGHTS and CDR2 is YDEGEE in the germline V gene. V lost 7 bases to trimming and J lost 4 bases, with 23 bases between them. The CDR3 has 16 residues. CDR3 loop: CASAGFHPRKTYGYTF. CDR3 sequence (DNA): TGTGCCAGCGCCGGGTTTCATCCACGAAAGACCTATGGCTACACCTTC.

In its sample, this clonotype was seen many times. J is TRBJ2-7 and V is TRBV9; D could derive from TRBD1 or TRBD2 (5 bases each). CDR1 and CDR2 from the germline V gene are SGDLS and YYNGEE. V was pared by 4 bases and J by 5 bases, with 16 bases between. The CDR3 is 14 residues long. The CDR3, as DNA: TGTGCCAGCAGCCCCTACGGGGCGATAAACGAGCAGTACTTC. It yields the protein CASSPYGAINEQYF.

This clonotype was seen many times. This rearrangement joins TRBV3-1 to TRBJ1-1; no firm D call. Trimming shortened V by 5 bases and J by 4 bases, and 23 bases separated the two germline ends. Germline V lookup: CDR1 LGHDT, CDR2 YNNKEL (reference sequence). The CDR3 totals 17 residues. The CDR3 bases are TGTGCCAGCAGCTACAATTCTCCCATTTCAATTCGCACTGAAGCTTTCTTT. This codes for CASSYNSPISIRTEAFF.

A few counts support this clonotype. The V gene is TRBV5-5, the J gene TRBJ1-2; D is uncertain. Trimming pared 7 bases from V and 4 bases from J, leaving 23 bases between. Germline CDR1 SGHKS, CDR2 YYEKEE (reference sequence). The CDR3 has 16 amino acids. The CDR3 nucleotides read TGTGCCAGCCTCGTGTTTGTCTCGCGAAAGACCTATGGCTACACCTTC. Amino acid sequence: CASLVFVSRKTYGYTF.

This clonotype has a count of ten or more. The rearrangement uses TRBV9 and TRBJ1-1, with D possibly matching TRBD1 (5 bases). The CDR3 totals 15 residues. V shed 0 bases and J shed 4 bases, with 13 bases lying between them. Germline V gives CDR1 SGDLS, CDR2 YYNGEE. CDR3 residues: CASSVGQRQGTEAFF. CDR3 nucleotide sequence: TGTGCCAGCAGCGTAGGGCAACGGCAGGGCACTGAAGCTTTCTTT.